This is a list of T cell receptor beta chains from one sample in a study of radiotherapy plus CTLA-4 blockade in lung cancer. The assay was immunoSEQ multiplex PCR, and TCRdb's table has in-frame clones only and misses some. The sample has 80,000 to 95,000 clones, less than 90% seen once. The material was peripheral blood, obtained from a patient treated with radiotherapy plus ipilimumab. These receptors came from a human donor with non-small cell lung cancer who had stable disease on radiotherapy plus ipilimumab. Each CDR3 is given with its conserved first and last residue. The D gene is left open where the match is weak. The size field is filled for only some rows; it gives once, few, many or a size class.

abundance: few; j_gene: TRBJ2-7; d_gene: TRBD1; len: 14; v_gene: TRBV28; CDR3aa: CASSPRTGYHEQYF; CDR3nt: TGTGCCAGCAGTCCTCGGACAGGGTACCACGAGCAGTACTTC
abundance: NA; j_gene: TRBJ1-2; d_gene: NA; len: 14; v_gene: TRBV19; CDR3aa: CASSTTGLAYGYTF; CDR3nt: TGTGCCAGTAGTACCACGGGACTTGCCTATGGCTACACCTTC
abundance: NA; j_gene: TRBJ2-1; d_gene: TRBD1; len: 14; v_gene: TRBV9; CDR3aa: CASSVGGQGNEQFF; CDR3nt: TGTGCCAGCAGCGTAGGAGGACAGGGGAATGAGCAGTTCTTC
abundance: NA; j_gene: TRBJ1-1; d_gene: TRBD1; len: 13; v_gene: TRBV7-9; CDR3aa: CASRGTVKAEAFF; CDR3nt: TGTGCCAGCAGGGGGACAGTTAAGGCGGAAGCTTTCTTT
abundance: few; j_gene: TRBJ1-4; d_gene: NA; len: 16; v_gene: TRBV28; CDR3aa: CASFPQGDPAGEKLFF; CDR3nt: TGTGCCAGCTTTCCCCAGGGCGACCCCGCGGGTGAAAAACTGTTTTTT
abundance: NA; j_gene: TRBJ2-7; d_gene: NA; len: 14; v_gene: TRBV11-3; CDR3aa: CASSLEAGTYEQYF; CDR3nt: TGTGCCAGCAGCTTAGAAGCAGGGACCTACGAGCAGTACTTC
abundance: NA; j_gene: TRBJ2-1; d_gene: TRBD1; len: 17; v_gene: TRBV28; CDR3aa: CASISWAGGNSYNEQFF; CDR3nt: TGTGCCAGCATCTCTTGGGCAGGGGGTAACTCCTACAATGAGCAGTTCTTC
abundance: NA; j_gene: TRBJ1-5; d_gene: NA; len: 13; v_gene: TRBV2; CDR3aa: CASSVFNDQPQHF; CDR3nt: TGTGCCAGCAGTGTATTTAACGATCAGCCCCAGCATTTT
abundance: NA; j_gene: TRBJ2-1; d_gene: TRBD1; len: 16; v_gene: TRBV5-8; CDR3aa: CASSLWTGSSYNEQFF; CDR3nt: TGTGCCAGCAGCTTATGGACAGGGAGCTCCTACAATGAGCAGTTCTTC
abundance: NA; j_gene: TRBJ1-2; d_gene: NA; len: 15; v_gene: TRBV28; CDR3aa: CASTLGGRKDYGYTF; CDR3nt: TGTGCCAGCACCCTGGGTGGGAGAAAGGACTATGGCTACACCTTC
abundance: NA; j_gene: TRBJ1-2; d_gene: NA; len: 14; v_gene: TRBV6-1; CDR3aa: CASSDSNRNYGYTF; CDR3nt: TGTGCCAGCAGTGATAGTAATCGGAACTATGGCTACACCTTC
abundance: NA; j_gene: TRBJ1-1; d_gene: TRBD1; len: 14; v_gene: TRBV7-3; CDR3aa: CASRSQGARTEAFF; CDR3nt: TGTGCCAGCAGATCACAGGGGGCGCGCACTGAAGCTTTCTTT
abundance: NA; j_gene: TRBJ1-2; d_gene: NA; len: 17; v_gene: TRBV9; CDR3aa: CASSVLRAGVANYGYTF; CDR3nt: TGTGCCAGCAGCGTATTGCGGGCCGGCGTAGCTAACTATGGCTACACCTTC
abundance: NA; j_gene: TRBJ1-2; d_gene: NA; len: 15; v_gene: TRBV5-4; CDR3aa: CASSFLAAGDYGYTF; CDR3nt: TGTGCCAGCAGCTTTTTGGCGGCAGGGGACTATGGCTACACCTTC
abundance: NA; j_gene: TRBJ1-2; d_gene: NA; len: 14; v_gene: TRBV7-9; CDR3aa: CASSFAPGPEGYTF; CDR3nt: TGTGCCAGCAGCTTCGCCCCGGGGCCTGAGGGCTACACCTTC
abundance: NA; j_gene: TRBJ2-5; d_gene: NA; len: 16; v_gene: TRBV11-1; CDR3aa: CASSPTGEASQETQYF; CDR3nt: TGTGCCAGCAGCCCAACAGGGGAGGCCTCACAAGAGACCCAGTACTTC
abundance: NA; j_gene: TRBJ2-1; d_gene: TRBD2; len: 16; v_gene: TRBV9; CDR3aa: CASSVEGRGGYNEQFF; CDR3nt: TGTGCCAGCAGCGTAGAAGGGCGGGGGGGCTATAATGAGCAGTTCTTC
abundance: NA; j_gene: TRBJ1-6; d_gene: NA; len: 11; v_gene: TRBV20-1; CDR3aa: CSARTNSPLHF; CDR3nt: TGCAGTGCTAGGACGAATTCACCCCTCCACTTT
abundance: NA; j_gene: TRBJ1-6; d_gene: NA; len: 14; v_gene: TRBV19; CDR3aa: CASSPVSETSPLHF; CDR3nt: TGTGCCAGTAGTCCTGTATCTGAAACTTCACCCCTCCACTTT
abundance: NA; j_gene: TRBJ1-4; d_gene: NA; len: 14; v_gene: TRBV28; CDR3aa: CASSQQWERRKLFF; CDR3nt: TGTGCCAGCAGCCAACAATGGGAAAGGCGGAAACTGTTTTTT
abundance: NA; j_gene: TRBJ2-7; d_gene: NA; len: 14; v_gene: TRBV30; CDR3aa: CALKTAPSSYEQYF; CDR3nt: TGTGCCTTAAAGACAGCCCCGAGCTCCTACGAGCAGTACTTC
abundance: NA; j_gene: TRBJ2-2; d_gene: NA; len: 15; v_gene: TRBV2; CDR3aa: CASSRLQVNTGELFF; CDR3nt: TGTGCCAGCAGTAGGCTACAGGTTAACACCGGGGAGCTGTTTTTT
abundance: NA; j_gene: TRBJ2-1; d_gene: NA; len: 15; v_gene: TRBV5-1; CDR3aa: CASSLDPGTSVEQFF; CDR3nt: TGCGCCAGCAGCTTGGATCCAGGGACCTCCGTTGAGCAGTTCTTC
abundance: few; j_gene: TRBJ2-7; d_gene: NA; len: 15; v_gene: TRBV4-1; CDR3aa: CASSQDGQISYEQYF; CDR3nt: TGCGCCAGCAGCCAAGATGGACAAATCTCCTACGAGCAGTACTTC
abundance: NA; j_gene: TRBJ2-3; d_gene: TRBD1; len: 16; v_gene: TRBV7-9; CDR3aa: CASSPGQGDLLYTQYF; CDR3nt: TGTGCCAGCAGCCCCGGACAGGGGGATCTCCTTTATACGCAGTATTTT
abundance: NA; j_gene: TRBJ2-1; d_gene: TRBD1; len: 15; v_gene: TRBV5-1; CDR3aa: CASSGGQGRRAEQFF; CDR3nt: TGCGCCAGCAGCGGGGGACAGGGGAGGCGGGCTGAGCAGTTCTTC
abundance: NA; j_gene: TRBJ1-2; d_gene: TRBD1; len: 13; v_gene: TRBV5-4; CDR3aa: CASSQQGADGYTF; CDR3nt: TGTGCCAGCAGCCAGCAGGGGGCCGATGGCTACACCTTC
abundance: NA; j_gene: TRBJ1-2; d_gene: NA; len: 15; v_gene: TRBV28; CDR3aa: CASSLPPWSNYGYTF; CDR3nt: TGTGCCAGCAGTTTACCTCCCTGGAGTAACTATGGCTACACCTTC
abundance: once; j_gene: TRBJ2-7; d_gene: NA; len: 12; v_gene: TRBV9; CDR3aa: CASSKYSYEQYF; CDR3nt: TGTGCCAGCAGCAAGTACAGCTACGAGCAGTACTTC
abundance: NA; j_gene: TRBJ2-2; d_gene: NA; len: 16; v_gene: TRBV5-4; CDR3aa: CASSLVQGGDTGELFF; CDR3nt: TGTGCCAGCAGCTTGGTACAGGGCGGGGACACCGGGGAGCTGTTTTTT
abundance: NA; j_gene: TRBJ2-7; d_gene: TRBD1; len: 14; v_gene: TRBV6-6; CDR3aa: CASSYGQGVYEQYF; CDR3nt: TGTGCCAGCAGTTATGGTCAGGGGGTATACGAGCAGTACTTC
abundance: NA; j_gene: TRBJ2-5; d_gene: TRBD2; len: 18; v_gene: TRBV5-6; CDR3aa: CASSTGGDRPGERETQYF; CDR3nt: TGTGCCAGCAGCACGGGAGGGGACCGCCCTGGGGAGCGAGAGACCCAGTACTTC
abundance: once; j_gene: TRBJ2-1; d_gene: TRBD2; len: 17; v_gene: TRBV7-8; CDR3aa: CASSLNSGRADYNEQFF; CDR3nt: TGTGCCAGCAGCCTTAATAGCGGGAGGGCCGACTACAATGAGCAGTTCTTC
abundance: NA; j_gene: TRBJ1-1; d_gene: TRBD1; len: 16; v_gene: TRBV19; CDR3aa: CASSMGQGIMNTEAFF; CDR3nt: TGTGCCAGTAGTATGGGACAGGGGATAATGAACACTGAAGCTTTCTTT
abundance: NA; j_gene: TRBJ2-1; d_gene: NA; len: 15; v_gene: TRBV7-9; CDR3aa: CASSLDRLSYNEQFF; CDR3nt: TGTGCCAGCAGCCTCGACCGCCTGTCCTACAATGAGCAGTTCTTC
abundance: NA; j_gene: TRBJ1-4; d_gene: NA; len: 17; v_gene: TRBV4-2; CDR3aa: CASSQVWSREEDEKLFF; CDR3nt: TGTGCCAGCAGCCAAGTTTGGTCTCGGGAAGAGGATGAAAAACTGTTTTTT
abundance: NA; j_gene: TRBJ1-4; d_gene: NA; len: 16; v_gene: TRBV13; CDR3aa: CASSLGGAGTNEKLFF; CDR3nt: TGTGCCAGCAGCTTAGGAGGGGCTGGGACTAATGAAAAACTGTTTTTT
abundance: NA; j_gene: TRBJ2-3; d_gene: NA; len: 13; v_gene: TRBV6-1; CDR3aa: CASSDWGTDTQYF; CDR3nt: TGTGCCAGCAGTGATTGGGGGACAGATACGCAGTATTTT
abundance: NA; j_gene: TRBJ2-7; d_gene: NA; len: 16; v_gene: TRBV6-1; CDR3aa: CASSVSNRPQTYEQYF; CDR3nt: TGTGCCAGCAGTGTGTCGAATAGGCCTCAAACCTACGAGCAGTACTTC
abundance: NA; j_gene: TRBJ1-1; d_gene: NA; len: 15; v_gene: TRBV4-1; CDR3aa: CASSQERPRNTEAFF; CDR3nt: TGCGCCAGCAGCCAAGAACGCCCTAGGAACACTGAAGCTTTCTTT
abundance: NA; j_gene: TRBJ2-1; d_gene: TRBD2; len: 14; v_gene: TRBV28; CDR3aa: CASTPTSAVDEQFF; CDR3nt: TGTGCCAGCACCCCGACTAGCGCGGTCGATGAGCAGTTCTTC
abundance: NA; j_gene: TRBJ1-4; d_gene: TRBD1; len: 13; v_gene: TRBV2; CDR3aa: CASRDREDEKLFF; CDR3nt: TGTGCCAGCAGGGACAGGGAAGACGAAAAACTGTTTTTT
abundance: NA; j_gene: TRBJ1-4; d_gene: TRBD1; len: 14; v_gene: TRBV7-6; CDR3aa: CASSLQRQGEKLFF; CDR3nt: TGTGCCAGCAGTTTACAAAGACAGGGAGAAAAACTGTTTTTT
abundance: NA; j_gene: TRBJ2-7; d_gene: NA; len: 15; v_gene: TRBV7-9; CDR3aa: CASSPQGRATYEQYF; CDR3nt: TGTGCCAGCAGCCCCCAGGGTAGGGCCACCTACGAGCAGTACTTC
abundance: NA; j_gene: TRBJ2-3; d_gene: NA; len: 19; v_gene: TRBV28; CDR3aa: CASSYHSGDPSPLTDTQYF; CDR3nt: TGTGCCAGCAGTTACCATTCGGGGGACCCCAGCCCCCTCACAGATACGCAGTATTTT
abundance: NA; j_gene: TRBJ1-1; d_gene: NA; len: 13; v_gene: TRBV6-1; CDR3aa: CASRAEGLTEAFF; CDR3nt: TGTGCCAGCAGGGCCGAGGGGCTCACTGAAGCTTTCTTT
abundance: NA; j_gene: TRBJ1-1; d_gene: NA; len: 16; v_gene: TRBV5-1; CDR3aa: CASSLSLGRLNTEAFF; CDR3nt: TGCGCCAGCAGCTTGTCCCTGGGACGTCTGAACACTGAAGCTTTCTTT